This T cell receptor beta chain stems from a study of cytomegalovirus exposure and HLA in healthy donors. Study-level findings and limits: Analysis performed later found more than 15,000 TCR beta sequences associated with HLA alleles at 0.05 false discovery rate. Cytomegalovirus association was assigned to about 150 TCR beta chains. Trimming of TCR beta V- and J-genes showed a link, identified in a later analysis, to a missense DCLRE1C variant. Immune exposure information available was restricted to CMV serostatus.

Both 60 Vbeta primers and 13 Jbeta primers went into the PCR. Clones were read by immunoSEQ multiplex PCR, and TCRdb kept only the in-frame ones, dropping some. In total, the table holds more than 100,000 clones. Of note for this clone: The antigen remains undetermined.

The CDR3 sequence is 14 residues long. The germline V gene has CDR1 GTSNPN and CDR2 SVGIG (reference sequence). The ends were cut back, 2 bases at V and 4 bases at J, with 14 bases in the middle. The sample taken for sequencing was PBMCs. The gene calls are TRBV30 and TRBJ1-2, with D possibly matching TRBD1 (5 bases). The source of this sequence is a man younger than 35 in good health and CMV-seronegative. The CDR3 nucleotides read TGTGCCTGGAGTTACACGGGGGGTGCCTATGGCTACACCTTC. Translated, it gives CAWSYTGGAYGYTF.